Included here is one TCR beta chain sequence, with context. Its specificity is unknown. The sample originates from a study of OX40 agonist ivuxolimab in advanced cancers. Study-level information: The diagnoses of dose-escalation patients were hepatocellular carcinoma, melanoma, renal cell or head and neck cancer. Antecedent anti-PD-1, anti-PD-L1 or anti-CTLA-4 therapy was permissible, with roughly 36% having received some. Partial responses were recorded for three patients, including one with hepatocellular carcinoma and two with cutaneous melanoma.

Study-wide findings and caveats: CD8+ T cells (on average) carried more expanded clones than CD4+ T cells.

With 6 bases clipped from V and 6 bases from J, the junction kept 3 bases outside the gene matches. The CDR3 has 11 residues. Per the germline V gene, CDR1 is DFQATT and CDR2 is SNEGSKA (reference sequence). Libraries were prepared by immunoSEQ multiplex PCR; TCRdb keeps only in-frame clonotypes and omits some of them. The sample gives about 72,000 clones, 80% to 90% of which show up once; about an eighth is in the top ten. This receptor was taken from an adult with an advanced solid tumor such as melanoma, head and neck, liver or kidney cancer. The specimen was CD4+ or CD8+ T cells sorted from blood, collected in a trial of the OX40 agonist ivuxolimab. This chain connects TRBV20-1 to TRBJ2-3; TRBD2 aligns across 7 bases. The CDR3 region has the DNA TGCAGTGCCCACGGGGGGGATACGCAGTATTTT. As protein: CSAHGGDTQYF.